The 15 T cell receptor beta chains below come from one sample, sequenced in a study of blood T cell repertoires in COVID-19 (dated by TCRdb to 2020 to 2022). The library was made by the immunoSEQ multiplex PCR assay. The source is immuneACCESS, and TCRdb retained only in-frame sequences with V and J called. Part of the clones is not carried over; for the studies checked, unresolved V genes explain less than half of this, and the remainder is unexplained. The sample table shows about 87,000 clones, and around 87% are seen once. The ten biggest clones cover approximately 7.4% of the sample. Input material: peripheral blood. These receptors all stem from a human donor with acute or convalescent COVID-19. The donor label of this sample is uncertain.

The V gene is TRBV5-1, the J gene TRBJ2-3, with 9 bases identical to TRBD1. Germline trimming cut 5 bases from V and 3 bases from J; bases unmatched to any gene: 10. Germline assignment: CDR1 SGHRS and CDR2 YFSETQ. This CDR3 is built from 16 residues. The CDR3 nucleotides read TGCGCCAGCAGGGAAAGGACAGGGGTCGGTACAGATACGCAGTATTTT. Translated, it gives CASRERTGVGTDTQYF.

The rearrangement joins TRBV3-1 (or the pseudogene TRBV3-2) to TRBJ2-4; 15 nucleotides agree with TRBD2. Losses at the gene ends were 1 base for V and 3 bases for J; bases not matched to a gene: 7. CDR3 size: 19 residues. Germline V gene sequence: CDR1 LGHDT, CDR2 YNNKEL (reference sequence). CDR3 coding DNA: TGTGCCAGCAGCCAAGGGACTAGCGGGGGGGCCGTCGGCAAAAACATTCAGTACTTC. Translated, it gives CASSQGTSGGAVGKNIQYF.

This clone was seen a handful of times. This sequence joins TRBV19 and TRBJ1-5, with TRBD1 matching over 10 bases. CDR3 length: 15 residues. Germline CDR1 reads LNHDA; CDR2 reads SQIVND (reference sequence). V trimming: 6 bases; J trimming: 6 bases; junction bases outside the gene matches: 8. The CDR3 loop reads CASRTGTGERQPQHF. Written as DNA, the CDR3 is TGTGCCAGTAGGACCGGGACAGGGGAACGTCAGCCCCAGCATTTT.

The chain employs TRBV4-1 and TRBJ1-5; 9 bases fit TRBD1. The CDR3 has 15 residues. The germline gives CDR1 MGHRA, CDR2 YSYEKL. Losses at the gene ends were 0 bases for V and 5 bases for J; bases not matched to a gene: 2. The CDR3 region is CASSQDRDRDQPQHF. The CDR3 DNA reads TGCGCCAGCAGCCAAGACCGGGACAGGGATCAGCCCCAGCATTTT.

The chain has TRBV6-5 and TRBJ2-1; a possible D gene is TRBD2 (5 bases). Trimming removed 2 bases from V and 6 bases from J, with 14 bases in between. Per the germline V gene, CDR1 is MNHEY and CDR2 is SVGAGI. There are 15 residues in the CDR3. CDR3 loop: CASSYIARRGNEQFF. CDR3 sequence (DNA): TGTGCCAGCAGTTACATAGCGCGTCGGGGCAATGAGCAGTTCTTC.

This CDR3 reads CVLRDRVNYGYTF. For the CDR3, the DNA is TGTGTCCTCCGGGACAGGGTGAACTATGGCTACACCTTC. V usage is TRBV6-5 and J usage is TRBJ1-2, with TRBD1 identical over 9 bases. Germline values: CDR1 MNHEY, CDR2 SVGAGI. This CDR3 has 13 residues.

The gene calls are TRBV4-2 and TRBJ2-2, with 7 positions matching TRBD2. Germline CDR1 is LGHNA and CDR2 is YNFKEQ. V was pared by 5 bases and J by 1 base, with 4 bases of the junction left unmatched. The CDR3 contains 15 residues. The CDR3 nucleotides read TGTGCCAGCAGCTACGGGACTAAGAACACCGGGGAGCTGTTTTTT. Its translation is CASSYGTKNTGELFF.

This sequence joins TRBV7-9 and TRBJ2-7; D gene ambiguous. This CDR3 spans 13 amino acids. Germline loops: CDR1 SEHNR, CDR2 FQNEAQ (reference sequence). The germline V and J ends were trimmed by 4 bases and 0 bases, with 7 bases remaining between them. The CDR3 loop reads CASSSPSSYEQYF. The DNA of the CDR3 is TGTGCCAGCAGCTCCCCCAGCTCCTACGAGCAGTACTTC.

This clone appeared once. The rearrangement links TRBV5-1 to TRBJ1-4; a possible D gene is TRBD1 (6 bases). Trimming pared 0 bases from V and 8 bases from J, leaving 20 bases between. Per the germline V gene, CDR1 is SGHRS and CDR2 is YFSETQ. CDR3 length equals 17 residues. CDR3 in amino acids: CASSLGGQPGAGEKLFF. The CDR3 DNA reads TGCGCCAGCAGCTTGGGAGGACAGCCCGGGGCCGGGGAAAAACTGTTTTTT. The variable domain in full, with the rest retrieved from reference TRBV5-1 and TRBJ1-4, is KAGVTQTPRYLIKTRGQQVTLSCSPISGHRSVSWYQQTPGQGLQFLFEYFSETQRNKGNFPGRFSGRQFSNSRSEMNVSTLELGDSALYLCASSLGGQPGAGEKLFFGSGTQLSVL.

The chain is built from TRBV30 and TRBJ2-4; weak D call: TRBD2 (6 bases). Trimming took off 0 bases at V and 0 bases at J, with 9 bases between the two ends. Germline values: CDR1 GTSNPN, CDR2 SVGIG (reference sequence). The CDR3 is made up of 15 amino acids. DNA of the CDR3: TGTGCCTGGAGTGTAAGGGGACTAGCCAAAAACATTCAGTACTTC. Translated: CAWSVRGLAKNIQYF.

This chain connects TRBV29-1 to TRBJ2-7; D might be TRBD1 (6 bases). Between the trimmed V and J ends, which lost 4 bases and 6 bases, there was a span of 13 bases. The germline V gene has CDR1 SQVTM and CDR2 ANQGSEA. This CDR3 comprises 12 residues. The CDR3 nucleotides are TGCAGCGTTGGGGGACATCGGGGCGAGCAGTACTTC. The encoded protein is CSVGGHRGEQYF.

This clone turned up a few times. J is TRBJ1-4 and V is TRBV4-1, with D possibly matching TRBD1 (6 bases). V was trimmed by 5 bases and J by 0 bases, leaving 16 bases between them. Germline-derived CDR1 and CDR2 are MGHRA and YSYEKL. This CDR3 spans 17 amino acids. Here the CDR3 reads CASSKFRQDATNEKLFF. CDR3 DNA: TGCGCCAGCAGCAAATTCAGACAGGATGCAACTAATGAAAAACTGTTTTTT.

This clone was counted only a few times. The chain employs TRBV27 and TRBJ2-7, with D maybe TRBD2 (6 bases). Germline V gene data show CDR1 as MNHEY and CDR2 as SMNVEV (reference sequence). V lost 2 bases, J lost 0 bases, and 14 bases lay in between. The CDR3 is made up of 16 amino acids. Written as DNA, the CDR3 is TGTGCCAGCAGTTTACTTCCTTTGCGGGGCTCCTACGAGCAGTACTTC. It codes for CASSLLPLRGSYEQYF.

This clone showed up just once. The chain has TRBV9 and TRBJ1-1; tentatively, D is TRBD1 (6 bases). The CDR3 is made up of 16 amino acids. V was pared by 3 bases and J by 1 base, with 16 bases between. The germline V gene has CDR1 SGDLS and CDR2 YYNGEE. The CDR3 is CASSETLLTGNTEAFF. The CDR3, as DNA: TGTGCCAGCAGCGAGACCCTACTGACAGGGAACACTGAAGCTTTCTTT.

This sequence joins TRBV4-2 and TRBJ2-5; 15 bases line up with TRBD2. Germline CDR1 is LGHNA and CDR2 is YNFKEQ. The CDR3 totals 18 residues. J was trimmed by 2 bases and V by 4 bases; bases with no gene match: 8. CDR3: CASSLGLAGGPRQETQYF. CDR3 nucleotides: TGTGCCAGCAGCCTAGGACTAGCGGGGGGGCCGAGGCAAGAGACCCAGTACTTC.